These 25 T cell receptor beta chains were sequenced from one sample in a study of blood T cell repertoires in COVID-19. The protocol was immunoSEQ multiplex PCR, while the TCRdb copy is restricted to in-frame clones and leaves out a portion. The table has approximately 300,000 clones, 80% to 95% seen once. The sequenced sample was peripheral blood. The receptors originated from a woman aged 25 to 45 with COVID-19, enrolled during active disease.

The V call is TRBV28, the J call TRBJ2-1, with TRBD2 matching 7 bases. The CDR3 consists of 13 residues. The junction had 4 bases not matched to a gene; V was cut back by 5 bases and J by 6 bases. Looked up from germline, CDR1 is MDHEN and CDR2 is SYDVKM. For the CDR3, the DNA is TGTGCCAGCAGTCGCGGGAGTCGCAATGAGCAGTTCTTC. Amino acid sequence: CASSRGSRNEQFF.

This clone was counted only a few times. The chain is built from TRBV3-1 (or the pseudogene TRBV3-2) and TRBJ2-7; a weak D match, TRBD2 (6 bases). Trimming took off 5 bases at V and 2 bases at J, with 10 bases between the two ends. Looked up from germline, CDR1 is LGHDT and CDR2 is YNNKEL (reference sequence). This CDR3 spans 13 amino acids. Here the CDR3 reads CASSNWRAYEQYF. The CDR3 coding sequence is TGTGCCAGCAGCAACTGGAGGGCCTACGAGCAGTACTTC.

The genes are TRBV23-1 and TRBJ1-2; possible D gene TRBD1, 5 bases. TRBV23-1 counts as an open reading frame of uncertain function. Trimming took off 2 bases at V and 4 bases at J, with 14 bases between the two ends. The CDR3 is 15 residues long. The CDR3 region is CASSQKEEGLYGYTF. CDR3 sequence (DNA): TGCGCCAGCAGTCAAAAGGAGGAGGGGCTCTATGGCTACACCTTC.

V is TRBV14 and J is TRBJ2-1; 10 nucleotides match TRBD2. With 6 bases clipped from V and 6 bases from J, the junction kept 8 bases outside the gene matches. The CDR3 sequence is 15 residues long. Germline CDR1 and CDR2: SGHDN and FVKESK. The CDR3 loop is CASSIWASGSNEQFF. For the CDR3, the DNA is TGTGCCAGCAGTATTTGGGCTAGCGGGAGCAATGAGCAGTTCTTC.

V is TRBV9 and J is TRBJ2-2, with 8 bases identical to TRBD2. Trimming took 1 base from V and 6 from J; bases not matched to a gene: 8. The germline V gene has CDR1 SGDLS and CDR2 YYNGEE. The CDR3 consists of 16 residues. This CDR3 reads CASSVTQRESAGELFF. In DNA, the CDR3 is TGTGCCAGCAGCGTAACCCAGCGGGAGTCGGCCGGGGAGCTGTTTTTT.

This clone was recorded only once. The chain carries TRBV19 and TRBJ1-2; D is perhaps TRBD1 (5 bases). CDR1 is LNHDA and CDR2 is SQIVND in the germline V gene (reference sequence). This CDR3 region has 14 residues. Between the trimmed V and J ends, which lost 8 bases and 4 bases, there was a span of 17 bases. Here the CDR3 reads CASSQAGRGYGYTF. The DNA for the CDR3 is TGTGCCAGTTCCCAGGCGGGGAGGGGCTATGGCTACACCTTC.

CDR3 residues: CSVNNRAQTQYF. CDR3 DNA: TGCAGCGTAAACAACAGGGCCCAGACCCAGTACTTC. The chain recombines TRBV29-1 with TRBJ2-5; D is perhaps TRBD1 (6 bases). Germline lookup yields CDR1 SQVTM and CDR2 ANQGSEA. CDR3 length: 12 residues. V shed 6 bases and J shed 6 bases, with 14 bases lying between them.

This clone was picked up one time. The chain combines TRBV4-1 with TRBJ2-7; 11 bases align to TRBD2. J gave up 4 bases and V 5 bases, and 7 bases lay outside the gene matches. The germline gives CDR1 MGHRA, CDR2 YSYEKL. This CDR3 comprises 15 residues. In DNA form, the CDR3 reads TGCGCCAGCAGCACGCCGGGACTAGCGGTGTACGAGCAGTACTTC. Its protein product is CASSTPGLAVYEQYF.

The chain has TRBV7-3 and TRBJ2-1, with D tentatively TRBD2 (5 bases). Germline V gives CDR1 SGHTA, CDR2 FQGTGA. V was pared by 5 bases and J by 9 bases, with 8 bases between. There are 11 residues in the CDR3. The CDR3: CASSLGGEQFF. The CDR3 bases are TGTGCCAGCAGCCTTGGAGGTGAGCAGTTCTTC. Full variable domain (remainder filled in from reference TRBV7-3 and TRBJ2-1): GAGVSQTPSNKVTEKGKYVELRCDPISGHTALYWYRQSLGQGPEFLIYFQGTGAADDSGLPNDRFFAVRPEGSVSTLKIQRTERGDSAVYLCASSLGGEQFFGPGTRLTVL.

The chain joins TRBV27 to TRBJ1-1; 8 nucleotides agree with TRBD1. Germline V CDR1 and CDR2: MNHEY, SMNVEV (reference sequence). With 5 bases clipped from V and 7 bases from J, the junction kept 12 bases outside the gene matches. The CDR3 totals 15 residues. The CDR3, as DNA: TGTGCCAGCAGTCCATTAGGACAGGGAGGTATTGAAGCTTTCTTT. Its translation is CASSPLGQGGIEAFF.

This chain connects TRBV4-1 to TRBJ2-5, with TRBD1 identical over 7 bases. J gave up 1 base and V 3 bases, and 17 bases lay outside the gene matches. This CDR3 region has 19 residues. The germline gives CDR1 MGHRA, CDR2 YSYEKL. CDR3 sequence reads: CASSQPSLQTGPVQETQYF. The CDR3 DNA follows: TGCGCCAGCAGCCAGCCGAGTTTGCAGACAGGGCCAGTCCAAGAGACCCAGTACTTC.

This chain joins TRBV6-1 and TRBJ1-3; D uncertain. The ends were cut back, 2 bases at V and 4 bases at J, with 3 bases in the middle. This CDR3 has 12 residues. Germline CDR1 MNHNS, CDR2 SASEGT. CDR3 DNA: TGTGCCAGCAGTGAATCGGGAAACACCATATATTTT. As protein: CASSESGNTIYF.

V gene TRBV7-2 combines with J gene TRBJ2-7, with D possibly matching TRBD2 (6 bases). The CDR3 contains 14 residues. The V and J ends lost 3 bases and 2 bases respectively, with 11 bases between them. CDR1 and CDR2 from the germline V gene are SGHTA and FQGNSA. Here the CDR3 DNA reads TGTGCCAGCAGCTTGGTCGGGAGCGCCTACGAGCAGTACTTC. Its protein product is CASSLVGSAYEQYF.

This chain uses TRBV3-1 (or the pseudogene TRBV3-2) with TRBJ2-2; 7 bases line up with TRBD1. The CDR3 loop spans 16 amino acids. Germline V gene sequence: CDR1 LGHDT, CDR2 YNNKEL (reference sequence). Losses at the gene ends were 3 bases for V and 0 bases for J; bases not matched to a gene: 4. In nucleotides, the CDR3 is TGTGCCAGCAGCCACGACAGGGTATCGAACACCGGGGAGCTGTTTTTT. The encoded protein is CASSHDRVSNTGELFF.

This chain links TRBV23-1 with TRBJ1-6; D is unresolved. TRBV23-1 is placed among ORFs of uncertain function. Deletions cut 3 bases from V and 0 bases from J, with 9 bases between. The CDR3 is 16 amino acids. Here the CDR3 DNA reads TGCGCCAGCAGTCACGAGGCGAGCTCCTATAATTCACCCCTCCACTTT. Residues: CASSHEASSYNSPLHF.

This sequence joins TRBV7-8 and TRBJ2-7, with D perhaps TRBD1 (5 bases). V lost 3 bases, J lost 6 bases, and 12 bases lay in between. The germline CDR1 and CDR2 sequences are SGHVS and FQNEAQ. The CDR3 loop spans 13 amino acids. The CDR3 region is CASSLGPGGEQYF. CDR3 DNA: TGTGCCAGCAGCTTGGGGCCGGGCGGCGAGCAGTACTTC. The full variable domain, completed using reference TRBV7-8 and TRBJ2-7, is GAGVSQSPRYKVAKRGQDVALRCDPISGHVSLFWYQQALGQGPEFLTYFQNEAQLDKSGLPSDRFFAERPEGSVSTLKIQRTQQEDSAVYLCASSLGPGGEQYFGPGTRLTVT.

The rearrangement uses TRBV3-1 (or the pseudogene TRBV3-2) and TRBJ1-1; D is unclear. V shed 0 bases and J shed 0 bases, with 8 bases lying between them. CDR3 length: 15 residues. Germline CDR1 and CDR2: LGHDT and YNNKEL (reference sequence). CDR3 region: CASSQDQDLNTEAFF. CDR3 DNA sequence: TGTGCCAGCAGCCAAGACCAGGACTTGAACACTGAAGCTTTCTTT.

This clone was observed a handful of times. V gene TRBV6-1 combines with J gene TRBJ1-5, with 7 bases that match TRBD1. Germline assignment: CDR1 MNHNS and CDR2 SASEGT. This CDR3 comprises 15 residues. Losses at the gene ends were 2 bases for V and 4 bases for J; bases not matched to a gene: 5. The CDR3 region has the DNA TGTGCCAGCAGTGAAAGGGACAGAGCGAATCAGCCCCAGCATTTT. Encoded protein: CASSERDRANQPQHF.

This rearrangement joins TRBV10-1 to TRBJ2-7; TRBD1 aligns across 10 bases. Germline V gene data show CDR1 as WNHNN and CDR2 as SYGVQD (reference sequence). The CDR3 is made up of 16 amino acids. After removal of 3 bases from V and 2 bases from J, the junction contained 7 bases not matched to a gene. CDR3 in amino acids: CASSDRGTGDPYEQYF. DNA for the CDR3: TGCGCCAGCAGTGACCGTGGGACAGGGGATCCCTACGAGCAGTACTTC.

The CDR3 here is CASSLSGGWSNQPQHF. The DNA for the CDR3 is TGTGCCAGCAGTTTATCAGGGGGATGGAGCAATCAGCCCCAGCATTTT. The chain joins TRBV27 to TRBJ1-5; weak D call: TRBD1 (6 bases). CDR3 length: 16 residues. The V end lost 0 bases, the J end lost 1 base, and 10 bases lay between the germline ends. Germline CDR1 is MNHEY and CDR2 is SMNVEV (reference sequence).

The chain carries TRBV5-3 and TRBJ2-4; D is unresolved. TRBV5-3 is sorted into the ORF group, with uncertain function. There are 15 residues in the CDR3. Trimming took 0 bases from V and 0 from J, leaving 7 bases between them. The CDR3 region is CARSLAARAKNIQYF. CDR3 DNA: TGTGCCAGAAGCTTGGCCGCGAGAGCCAAAAACATTCAGTACTTC.

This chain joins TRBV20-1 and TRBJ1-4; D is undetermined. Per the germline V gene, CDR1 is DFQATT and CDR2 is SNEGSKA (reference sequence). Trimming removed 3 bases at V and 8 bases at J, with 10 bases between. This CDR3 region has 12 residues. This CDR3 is CSASLDFEKLFF. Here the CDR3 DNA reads TGCAGTGCTAGTTTAGACTTCGAAAAACTGTTTTTT.

CDR3 residues: CASSLGAAGGLGEQYF. The CDR3, as DNA: TGTGCCAGCAGCTTAGGAGCGGCGGGAGGGTTGGGCGAGCAGTACTTC. This chain uses TRBV7-6 with TRBJ2-7, with 9 nucleotides matching TRBD2. CDR3 length equals 16 residues. Germline CDR1 and CDR2: SGHVS and FNYEAQ. The junction had 10 bases not matched to a gene; V was cut back by 1 base and J by 6 bases.

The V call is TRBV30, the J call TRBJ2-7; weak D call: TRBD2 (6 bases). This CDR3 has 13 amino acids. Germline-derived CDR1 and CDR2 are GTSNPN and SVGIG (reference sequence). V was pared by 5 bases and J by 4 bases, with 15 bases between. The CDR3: CAWGAGRTYEQYF. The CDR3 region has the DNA TGTGCCTGGGGGGCGGGACGGACTTACGAGCAGTACTTC.

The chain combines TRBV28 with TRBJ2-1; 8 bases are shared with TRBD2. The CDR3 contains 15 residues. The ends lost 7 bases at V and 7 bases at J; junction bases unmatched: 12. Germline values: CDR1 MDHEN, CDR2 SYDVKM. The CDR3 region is CASNPMSGSRNEQFF. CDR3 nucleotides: TGTGCCAGCAACCCGATGAGCGGGAGCAGGAATGAGCAGTTCTTC.